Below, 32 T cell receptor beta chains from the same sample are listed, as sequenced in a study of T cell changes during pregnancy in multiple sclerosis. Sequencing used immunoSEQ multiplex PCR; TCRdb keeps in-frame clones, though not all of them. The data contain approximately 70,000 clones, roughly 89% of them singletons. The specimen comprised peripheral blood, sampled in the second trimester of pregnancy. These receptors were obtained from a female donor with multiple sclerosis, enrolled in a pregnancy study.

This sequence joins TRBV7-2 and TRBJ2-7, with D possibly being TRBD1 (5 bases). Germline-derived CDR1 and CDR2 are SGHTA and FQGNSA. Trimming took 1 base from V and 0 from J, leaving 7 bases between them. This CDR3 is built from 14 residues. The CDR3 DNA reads TGTGCCAGCAGCTTAGGGGGCTACTCCTACGAGCAGTACTTC. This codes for CASSLGGYSYEQYF.

CDR3 loop: CAWSWDRSVGVDHEKLFF. The CDR3 region has the DNA TGTGCCTGGAGTTGGGACAGGTCTGTCGGCGTGGATCATGAAAAACTGTTTTTT. This rearrangement joins TRBV30 to TRBJ1-4, with TRBD1 identical over 8 bases. The CDR3 is 18 residues long. Germline loops: CDR1 GTSNPN, CDR2 SVGIG (reference sequence). Unmatched junction bases numbered 17, after V lost 2 bases and J lost 6 bases.

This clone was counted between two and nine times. CDR3 protein: CASSPTREAAQYF. Here the CDR3 DNA reads TGTGCCAGCAGCCCCACCCGTGAGGCCGCGCAGTACTTC. The chain uses TRBV11-1 and TRBJ2-7; D call uncertain. Germline CDR1 SGHAT, CDR2 FQDESV (reference sequence). V dropped 5 bases and J dropped 9 bases, with 17 bases sitting between them. The CDR3 extends over 13 amino acids.

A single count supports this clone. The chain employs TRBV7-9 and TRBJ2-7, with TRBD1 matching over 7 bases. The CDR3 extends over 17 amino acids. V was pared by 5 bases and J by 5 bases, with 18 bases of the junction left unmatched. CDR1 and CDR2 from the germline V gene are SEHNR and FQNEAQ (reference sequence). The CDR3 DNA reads TGTGCCAGCAGCCCCGAACAGGGGTCCCCATTCGATCACGAGCAGTACTTC. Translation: CASSPEQGSPFDHEQYF.

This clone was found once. The CDR3: CASRSGQGASYGYTF. CDR3 in DNA: TGTGCCAGCAGGTCGGGACAGGGGGCATCGTATGGCTACACCTTC. V is TRBV28 and J is TRBJ1-2, with 12 bases lining up with TRBD1. Germline V gene data show CDR1 as MDHEN and CDR2 as SYDVKM. The CDR3 length is 15 residues. With 6 bases clipped from V and 5 bases from J, the junction kept 7 bases outside the gene matches.

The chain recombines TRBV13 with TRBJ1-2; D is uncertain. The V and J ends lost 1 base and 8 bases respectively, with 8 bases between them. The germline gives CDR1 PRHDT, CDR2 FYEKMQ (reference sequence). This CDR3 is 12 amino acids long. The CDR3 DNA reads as TGTGCCAGCAGCTTAGTGCCCGGGGGCTACACCTTC. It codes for CASSLVPGGYTF.

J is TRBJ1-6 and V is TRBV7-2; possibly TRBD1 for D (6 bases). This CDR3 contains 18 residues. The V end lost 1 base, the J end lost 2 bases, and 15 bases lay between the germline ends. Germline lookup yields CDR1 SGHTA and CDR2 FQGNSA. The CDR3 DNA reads TGTGCCAGCAGCTTAGAACTGGGGGGGCACACCTATAATTCACCCCTCCACTTT. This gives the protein CASSLELGGHTYNSPLHF. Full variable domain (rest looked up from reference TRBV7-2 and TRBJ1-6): GAGVSQSPSNKVTEKGKDVELRCDPISGHTALYWYRQSLGQGLEFLIYFQGNSAPDKSGLPSDRFSAERTGGSVSTLTIQRTQQEDSAVYLCASSLELGGHTYNSPLHFGNGTRLTVT.

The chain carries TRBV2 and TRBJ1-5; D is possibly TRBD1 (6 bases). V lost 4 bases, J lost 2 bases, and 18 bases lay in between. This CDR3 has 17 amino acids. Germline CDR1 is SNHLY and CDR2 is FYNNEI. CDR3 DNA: TGTGCCAGCAGTGTGAAACAGGGCGGGAGGGGCAATCAGCCCCAGCATTTT. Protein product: CASSVKQGGRGNQPQHF.

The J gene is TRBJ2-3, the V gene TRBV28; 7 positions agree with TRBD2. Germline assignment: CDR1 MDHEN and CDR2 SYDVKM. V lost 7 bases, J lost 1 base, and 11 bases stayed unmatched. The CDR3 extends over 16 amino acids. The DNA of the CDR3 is TGTGCCAGCACCGTCGGGAGGCCCAGCGGCACAGATACGCAGTATTTT. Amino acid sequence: CASTVGRPSGTDTQYF.

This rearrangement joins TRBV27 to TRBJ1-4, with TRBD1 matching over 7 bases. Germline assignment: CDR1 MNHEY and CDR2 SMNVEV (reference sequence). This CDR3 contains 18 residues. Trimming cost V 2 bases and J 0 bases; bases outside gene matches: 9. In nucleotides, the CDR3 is TGTGCCAGCAGTTTAATTTGGGGGGACAGTTCAACTAATGAAAAACTGTTTTTT. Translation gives CASSLIWGDSSTNEKLFF.

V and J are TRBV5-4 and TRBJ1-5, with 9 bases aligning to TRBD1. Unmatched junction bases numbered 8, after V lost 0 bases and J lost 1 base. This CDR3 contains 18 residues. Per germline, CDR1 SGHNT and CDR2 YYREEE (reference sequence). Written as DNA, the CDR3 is TGTGCCAGCAGCTTGGCGGACAGGGGAGCTCTAAGCAATCAGCCCCAGCATTTT. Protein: CASSLADRGALSNQPQHF.

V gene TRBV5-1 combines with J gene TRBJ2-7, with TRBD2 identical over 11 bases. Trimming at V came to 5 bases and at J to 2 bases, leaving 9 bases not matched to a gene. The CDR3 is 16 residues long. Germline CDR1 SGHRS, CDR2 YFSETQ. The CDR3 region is CASRSTSGRLTYEQYF. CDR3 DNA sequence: TGCGCCAGCAGGTCTACTAGCGGGAGACTAACCTACGAGCAGTACTTC.

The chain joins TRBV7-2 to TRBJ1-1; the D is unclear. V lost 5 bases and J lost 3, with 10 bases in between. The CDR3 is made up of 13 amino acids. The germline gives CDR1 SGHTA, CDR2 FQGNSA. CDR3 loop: CASSRKRDTEAFF. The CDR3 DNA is TGTGCCAGCAGCCGAAAAAGAGACACTGAAGCTTTCTTT.

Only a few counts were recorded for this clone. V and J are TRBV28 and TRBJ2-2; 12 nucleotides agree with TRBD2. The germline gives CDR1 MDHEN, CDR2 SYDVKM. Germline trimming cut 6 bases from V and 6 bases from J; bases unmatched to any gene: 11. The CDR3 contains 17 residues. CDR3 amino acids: CASSQFDLAGGPGELFF. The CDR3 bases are TGTGCCAGCAGCCAATTCGATCTAGCGGGAGGGCCCGGGGAGCTGTTTTTT.

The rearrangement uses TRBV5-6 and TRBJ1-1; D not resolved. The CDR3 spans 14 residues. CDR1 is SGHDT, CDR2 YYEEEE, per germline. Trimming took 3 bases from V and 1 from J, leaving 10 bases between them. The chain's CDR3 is CASSSLGRNTEAFF. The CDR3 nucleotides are TGTGCCAGCAGCTCCTTAGGGAGGAACACTGAAGCTTTCTTT.

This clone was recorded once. In nucleotides, the CDR3 is TGTGCCAGCAGTGAGATACAGGGGGCGCCGAATGAAAAACTGTTTTTT. It specifies CASSEIQGAPNEKLFF. The chain combines TRBV6-1 with TRBJ1-4, with 9 nucleotides matching TRBD1. With 3 bases clipped from V and 5 bases from J, the junction kept 7 bases outside the gene matches. Germline loops: CDR1 MNHNS, CDR2 SASEGT. CDR3 length: 16 residues.

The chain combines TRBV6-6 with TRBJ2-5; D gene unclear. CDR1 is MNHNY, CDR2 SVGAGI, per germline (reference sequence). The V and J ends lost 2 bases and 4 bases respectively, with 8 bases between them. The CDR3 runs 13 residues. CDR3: CASSYDMRETQYF. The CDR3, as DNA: TGTGCCAGCAGTTACGACATGCGAGAGACCCAGTACTTC.

The CDR3 nucleotides are TGTGCCAGCAGTGCGGACAGGGTCTCGACTGAAGCTTTCTTT. It encodes CASSADRVSTEAFF. This rearrangement joins TRBV6-4 to TRBJ1-1, with 8 nucleotides matching TRBD1. This CDR3 is built from 14 residues. The V and J ends lost 4 bases and 5 bases, in that order; junction bases with no gene match: 6. Germline-derived CDR1 and CDR2 are MRHNA and SNTAGT.

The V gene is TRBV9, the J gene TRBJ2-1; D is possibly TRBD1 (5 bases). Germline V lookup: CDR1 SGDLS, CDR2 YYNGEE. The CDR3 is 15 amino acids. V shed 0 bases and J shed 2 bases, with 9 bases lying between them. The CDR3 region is CASSVGQGTYNEQFF. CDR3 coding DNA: TGTGCCAGCAGCGTAGGGCAGGGAACCTACAATGAGCAGTTCTTC. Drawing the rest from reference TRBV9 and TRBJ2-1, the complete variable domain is DSGVTQTPKHLITATGQRVTLRCSPRSGDLSVYWYQQSLDQGLQFLIQYYNGEERAKGNILERFSAQQFPDLHSELNLSSLELGDSALYFCASSVGQGTYNEQFFGPGTRLTVL.

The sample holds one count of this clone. The CDR3 region is CASSLYPERNEQFF. CDR3 DNA sequence: TGTGCCAGCAGCTTATACCCAGAACGCAATGAGCAGTTCTTC. The chain uses TRBV7-3 and TRBJ2-1; the D is unclear. CDR1 and CDR2 (germline): SGHTA, FQGTGA. The V gene lost 2 bases and the J gene lost 6 bases, with 11 bases spanning the gap. There are 14 residues in the CDR3.

In DNA, the CDR3 is TGTGCCAGCAGCGTAGACAGGGGGGAGGTGACCCAGTACTTC. It codes for CASSVDRGEVTQYF. This sequence joins TRBV7-2 and TRBJ2-5; 9 bases agree with TRBD1. CDR1 and CDR2 from the germline V gene are SGHTA and FQGNSA. This CDR3 region has 14 residues. V trimming: 5 bases; J trimming: 7 bases; junction bases outside the gene matches: 8.

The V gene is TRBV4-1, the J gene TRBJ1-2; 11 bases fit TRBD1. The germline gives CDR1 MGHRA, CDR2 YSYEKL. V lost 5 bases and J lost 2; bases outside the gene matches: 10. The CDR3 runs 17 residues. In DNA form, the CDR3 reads TGCGCCAGCAGCTCATACTTGGACAGGGGGCTGAACTATGGCTACACCTTC. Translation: CASSSYLDRGLNYGYTF.

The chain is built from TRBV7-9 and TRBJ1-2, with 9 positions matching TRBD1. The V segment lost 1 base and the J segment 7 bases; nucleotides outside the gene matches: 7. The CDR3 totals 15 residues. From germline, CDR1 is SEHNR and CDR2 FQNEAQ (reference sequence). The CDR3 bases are TGTGCCAGCAGCTTAGGGGACAGGGAATTCGTTGGCTACACCTTC. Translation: CASSLGDREFVGYTF.

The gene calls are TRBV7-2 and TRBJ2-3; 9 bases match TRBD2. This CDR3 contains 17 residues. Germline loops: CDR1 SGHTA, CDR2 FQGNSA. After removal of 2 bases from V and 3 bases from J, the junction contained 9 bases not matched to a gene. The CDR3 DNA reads TGTGCCAGCAGCTTATCGAGAGCGGGGGGACTTACAGATACGCAGTATTTT. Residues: CASSLSRAGGLTDTQYF.

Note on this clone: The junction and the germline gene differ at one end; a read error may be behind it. The CDR3: CASSVASIETQYF. The CDR3 nucleotides read TGTGCCAGCAGCGTAGCGAGTATTGAGACCCAGTACTTC. This rearrangement joins TRBV7-2 to TRBJ2-5; D is perhaps TRBD2 (5 bases). The germline V gene encodes CDR1 SGHTA and CDR2 FQGNSA. CDR3 length: 13 residues. The complete variable domain, with remaining parts taken from reference TRBV7-2 and TRBJ2-5, reads GAGVSQSPSNKVTEKGKDVELRCDPISGHTALYWYRQSLGQGLEFLIYFQGNSAPDKSGLPSDRFSAERTGGSVSTLTIQRTQQEDSAVYLCASSVASIETQYFGPGTRLLVL.

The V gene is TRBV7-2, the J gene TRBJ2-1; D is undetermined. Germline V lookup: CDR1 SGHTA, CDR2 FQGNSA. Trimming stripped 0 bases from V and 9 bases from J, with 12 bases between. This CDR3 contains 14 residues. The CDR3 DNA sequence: TGTGCCAGCAGCTTAGCAGCCCTAAGTGGTGAGCAGTTCTTC. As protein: CASSLAALSGEQFF.

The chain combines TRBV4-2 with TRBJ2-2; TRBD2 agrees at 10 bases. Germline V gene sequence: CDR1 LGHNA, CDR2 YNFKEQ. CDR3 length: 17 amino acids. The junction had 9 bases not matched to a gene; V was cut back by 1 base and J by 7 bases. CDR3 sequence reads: CASSQASQRGGVGELFF. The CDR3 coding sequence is TGTGCCAGCAGCCAAGCCTCCCAGCGGGGGGGCGTCGGGGAGCTGTTTTTT.

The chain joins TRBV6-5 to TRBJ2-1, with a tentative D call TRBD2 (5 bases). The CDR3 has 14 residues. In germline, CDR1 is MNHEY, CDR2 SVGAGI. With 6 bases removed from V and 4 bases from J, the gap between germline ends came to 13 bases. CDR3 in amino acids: CASRRGLDYNEQFF. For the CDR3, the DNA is TGTGCCAGCAGACGAGGACTGGATTACAATGAGCAGTTCTTC.

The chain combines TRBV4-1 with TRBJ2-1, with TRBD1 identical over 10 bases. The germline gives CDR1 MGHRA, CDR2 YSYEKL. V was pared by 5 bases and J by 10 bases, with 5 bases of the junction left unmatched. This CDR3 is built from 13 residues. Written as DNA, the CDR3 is TGCGCCAGCAGCGGACAGGGGGGATGGGAGCAGTTCTTC. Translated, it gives CASSGQGGWEQFF.

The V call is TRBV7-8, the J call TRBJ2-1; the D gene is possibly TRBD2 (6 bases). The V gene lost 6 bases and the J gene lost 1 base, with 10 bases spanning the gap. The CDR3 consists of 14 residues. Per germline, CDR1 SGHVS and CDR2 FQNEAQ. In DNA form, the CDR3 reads TGTGCCAGCAGACACGGGAGATCCTACAATGAGCAGTTCTTC. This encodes CASRHGRSYNEQFF.

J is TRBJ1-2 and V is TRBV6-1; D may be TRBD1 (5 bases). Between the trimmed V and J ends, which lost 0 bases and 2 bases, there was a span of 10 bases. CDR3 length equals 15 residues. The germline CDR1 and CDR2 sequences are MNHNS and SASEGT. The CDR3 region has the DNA TGTGCCAGCAGTGAAGCGGGGCAGGAAAACTATGGCTACACCTTC. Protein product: CASSEAGQENYGYTF.

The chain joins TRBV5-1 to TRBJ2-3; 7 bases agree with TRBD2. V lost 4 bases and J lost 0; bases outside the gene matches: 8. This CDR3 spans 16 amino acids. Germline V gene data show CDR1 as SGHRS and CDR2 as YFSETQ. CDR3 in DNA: TGCGCCAGCAGCCTCCCGCTAGCGGATAGCACAGATACGCAGTATTTT. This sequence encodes CASSLPLADSTDTQYF.